The rows below give T cell receptor beta chains drawn from one sample of a study of blood T cell repertoires in COVID-19. Produced via immunoSEQ multiplex PCR; TCRdb's table is partial and in-frame only. The sample lists under 200,000 clones, around four fifths occurring once. The sequenced material came from peripheral blood. These receptors all come from a man between 60 and 75 years old with COVID-19, enrolled during active disease. Both conserved end residues are part of each CDR3. A D gene is named only where the DNA matches it firmly.

v_call	d_call	j_call	cdr3_aa	cdr3_nt
TRBV19	-	TRBJ1-6	CASRDTFEAAYNSPLHF	TGTGCCAGTAGGGACACGTTCGAGGCGGCCTATAATTCACCCCTCCACTTT
TRBV6-2/TRBV6-3	-	TRBJ2-3	CASSLADTQYF	TGTGCCAGCAGTTTAGCGGATACGCAGTATTTT
TRBV2	-	TRBJ2-5	CASSWTRQETQYF	TGTGCCAGCTCCTGGACAAGACAAGAGACCCAGTACTTC
TRBV6-4	TRBD2	TRBJ2-1	CASSDLAGGVNEQFF	TGTGCCAGCAGTGATCTGGCGGGAGGGGTCAATGAGCAGTTCTTC
TRBV5-8	TRBD1	TRBJ2-6	CASTRQGSSGANVLTF	TGTGCCAGCACCCGACAGGGGAGCTCTGGGGCCAACGTCCTGACTTTC
TRBV7-9	-	TRBJ2-3	CASSAGVPTDTQYF	TGTGCCAGCAGCGCAGGGGTACCTACAGATACGCAGTATTTT
TRBV28	-	TRBJ1-2	CASSSDRFYGYTF	TGTGCCAGCAGTTCGGACAGATTCTATGGCTACACCTTC
TRBV6-5	-	TRBJ1-3	CASMQAYSGNTIYF	TGTGCCAGCATGCAGGCCTACTCTGGAAACACCATATATTTT
TRBV11-3	-	TRBJ2-1	CASSLYSGSAYNEQFF	TGTGCCAGCAGCTTATATTCAGGGTCTGCCTACAATGAGCAGTTCTTC
TRBV5-1	TRBD2	TRBJ2-1	CASSLAPSGGSYNEQFF	TGCGCCAGCAGCTTGGCCCCTAGCGGGGGCTCCTACAATGAGCAGTTCTTC
TRBV6-6	-	TRBJ1-2	CASSPREAGAGLGYTF	TGTGCCAGCAGCCCCCGCGAGGCAGGGGCGGGCCTTGGCTACACCTTC
TRBV9	TRBD2	TRBJ2-2	CASSVEAGYNTGELFF	TGTGCCAGCAGCGTAGAAGCGGGATACAACACCGGGGAGCTGTTTTTT
TRBV30	-	TRBJ1-2	CAWSADSTPYGYTF	TGTGCCTGGAGCGCTGACTCTACCCCCTATGGCTACACCTTC
TRBV19	TRBD1	TRBJ1-2	CASSVSGTGSYGHTF	TGTGCCAGTAGTGTATCGGGGACAGGGTCCTATGGCCACACCTTC
TRBV19	-	TRBJ2-7	CASSLGAPGLYEQYF	TGTGCCAGTAGTTTAGGGGCCCCCGGCCTCTACGAGCAGTACTTC